The clone carrying this T cell receptor (beta chain) was detected many times. CDR3 length: 14 residues. The V and J ends lost 2 bases and 1 base respectively, with 6 bases between them. The germline V gene encodes CDR1 PRHDT and CDR2 FYEKMQ (reference sequence). The data originate from a study of T cells in Graves' hyperthyroidism and ophthalmopathy. From RNA transcripts, TCR beta CDR3 regions were amplified. An initial round of RT-PCR targeting the TCR CDR3 relied on the HTBI primer set. TCRdb independently ran MiXCR on the multiplex PCR reads; one entry per CDR3 protein. In the table there are about 340,000 distinct CDR3 sequences, roughly 18% of which are singletons.

The rearrangement joins TRBV13 to TRBJ1-5; unclear D gene. The TCR sequence derives from a woman aged 45-65 years with Graves' hyperthyroidism. Sequencing was carried out using blood. Written as DNA, the CDR3 is TGTGCCAGCAGCTTACGGATGAGCAATCAGCCCCAGCATTTT. Encoded protein: CASSLRMSNQPQHF.